Listed below are T cell receptor beta chains from one sample, sequenced in a study of blood T cell repertoires in COVID-19. TCRdb's table, derived via immunoSEQ multiplex PCR, lists solely in-frame clones and lacks some. The table records 400,000 to 450,000 clones, over 75% of them present only once. The sequenced sample consisted of PBMCs or T cells enriched from blood (not recorded which). The source of these receptors is a young man who had recovered from COVID-19. Each CDR3 is given with its conserved first and last residue. D genes are given only for firm matches. Clone size is shown for a subset of rows, as once, few, many or a class of expanded clone.

D	size	V	J	DNA	CDR3
TRBD2	NA	TRBV7-2	TRBJ2-1	TGTGCCAGCAGCCCTAATCCTGGACTAGCGGGAGACAATGAGCAGTTCTTC	CASSPNPGLAGDNEQFF
NA	NA	TRBV6-5	TRBJ2-7	TGTGCCAGCAGAGTAATGCAGACGGAGAACTACGAGCAGTACTTC	CASRVMQTENYEQYF
TRBD1	once	TRBV29-1	TRBJ1-1	TGCAGCGTTGAGGGACAGGGTCAGGGGGGCACTGAAGCTTTCTTT	CSVEGQGQGGTEAFF
NA	NA	TRBV3-1/TRBV3-2	TRBJ2-5	TGTGCCAGCAGCCAGGTGGGGGCGGGAGAAGAGACCCAGTACTTC	CASSQVGAGEETQYF
TRBD1	NA	TRBV6-1	TRBJ1-6	TGTGCCAGCAGTGGCGGACAGGGCCGTTCCTATAATTCACCCCTCCACTTT	CASSGGQGRSYNSPLHF
NA	once	TRBV18	TRBJ2-6	TGTGCCAGCTCACCACAGGGACAAAGCTCTGGGGCCAACGTCCTGACTTTC	CASSPQGQSSGANVLTF
NA	NA	TRBV7-6	TRBJ2-1	TGTGCCAGCAGCTTAGTTGCGTTCAATGAGCAGTTCTTC	CASSLVAFNEQFF
TRBD2	NA	TRBV28	TRBJ2-3	TGTGCCAGCAGTTTATGGGCTAGCGGAAGCACAGATACGCAGTATTTT	CASSLWASGSTDTQYF
NA	NA	TRBV10-2	TRBJ2-3	TGCGCCAGCAGACATAGCGGATACACAGATACGCAGTATTTT	CASRHSGYTDTQYF
TRBD1	few	TRBV19	TRBJ1-2	TGTGCCAGTAGTATAGCGACAGGGGAGGATGGCTACACCTTC	CASSIATGEDGYTF
TRBD2	NA	TRBV3-1/TRBV3-2	TRBJ2-1	TGTGCCAGCAGCCAGTATCTGGGACTAGGGGTAGGTGAGCAGTTCTTC	CASSQYLGLGVGEQFF
TRBD1	NA	TRBV10-2	TRBJ2-4	TGCGCCAGCTCGGGACAGTTTAACATTCAGTACTTC	CASSGQFNIQYF
NA	NA	TRBV7-9	TRBJ2-7	TGTGCCAGCAGCAGACAGAGCTCCTACGAGCAGTACTTC	CASSRQSSYEQYF
TRBD2	NA	TRBV27	TRBJ2-2	TGTGCCAGCACCCTAAGCGGGAGGGCCCAGAACACCGGGGAGCTGTTTTTT	CASTLSGRAQNTGELFF
TRBD2	NA	TRBV19	TRBJ2-1	TGTGCCAGTAGCGCAGCGGGAGACCTTGGGAATGAGCAGTTCTTC	CASSAAGDLGNEQFF
TRBD1	NA	TRBV14	TRBJ2-1	TGTGCCAGCAGGAAAGGACAGGGGAGGAGTGAGCAGTTCTTC	CASRKGQGRSEQFF
NA	NA	TRBV10-3	TRBJ1-1	TGTGCCATCAGTGAGTCCCAGGGGCAGAACACTGAAGCTTTCTTT	CAISESQGQNTEAFF
TRBD1	NA	TRBV14	TRBJ2-6	TGTGCCAGCAGCCCGACAGGGAAAGCTGGGGCCAACGTCCTGACTTTC	CASSPTGKAGANVLTF
TRBD1	NA	TRBV7-3	TRBJ2-1	TGTGCCAGCAGCTCACGTGCTGACAGGGCAAACGCCTTTACCTACAATGAGCAGTTCTTC	CASSSRADRANAFTYNEQFF
TRBD1	NA	TRBV27	TRBJ1-2	TGTGCCAGCAGTCCTGTTGCAGGGGGCTTTGGCTACACCTTC	CASSPVAGGFGYTF
NA	few	TRBV11-2	TRBJ1-4	TGTGCCAGCAGCCTGGGGACATTCGGTGAAAAACTGTTTTTT	CASSLGTFGEKLFF
NA	NA	TRBV5-8	TRBJ1-2	TGTGCCAGCAGCTTGCAGGGCTATAACTATGGCTACACCTTC	CASSLQGYNYGYTF
NA	NA	TRBV5-1	TRBJ2-7	TGCGCCAGCAGCTTGGAATGGGGGGTATACGAGCAGTACTTC	CASSLEWGVYEQYF
TRBD1	NA	TRBV9	TRBJ2-7	TGTGCCAGCAGCGTAGGATCCGGGACAGGGGCCTACGAGCAGTACTTC	CASSVGSGTGAYEQYF
NA	once	TRBV5-4	TRBJ1-2	TGTGCCAGCAGCTTGGATCCTTTCTATGGCTACACCTTC	CASSLDPFYGYTF
NA	NA	TRBV10-1	TRBJ1-1	TGCGCCAGCAGTCAGGGCCCGCCAAACACTGAAGCTTTCTTT	CASSQGPPNTEAFF
TRBD1	NA	TRBV2	TRBJ1-1	TGTGCCAGCATGGGACAGGGGCGGTCTGAAGCTTTCTTT	CASMGQGRSEAFF
NA	NA	TRBV5-6	TRBJ1-6	TGTGCCAGCAGCTTTGGGGTAGGAGGTCTTTCACCCCTCCACTTT	CASSFGVGGLSPLHF
NA	NA	TRBV2	TRBJ2-2	TGTGCCAGCAGGGGGCATGACACCGGGGAGCTGTTTTTT	CASRGHDTGELFF
NA	NA	TRBV25-1	TRBJ2-6	TGTGCCAGCAGTGAACCGGGATGGGCCAACGTCCTGACTTTC	CASSEPGWANVLTF
NA	NA	TRBV30	TRBJ1-5	TGTGCCTGGAACCGTCCTCTTGGACATAGCAATCAGCCCCAGCATTTT	CAWNRPLGHSNQPQHF
TRBD1	NA	TRBV19	TRBJ2-3	TGTGCCAGTAGTGACAGGGTAGATACGCAGTATTTT	CASSDRVDTQYF
NA	NA	TRBV27	TRBJ2-3	TGTGCCAGCAGTCCAAGGCGGCGGGATACGCAGTATTTT	CASSPRRRDTQYF
NA	NA	TRBV4-1	TRBJ1-1	TGCGCCAGCAGCCAAGATAGAGGGTTTGAAGCTTTCTTT	CASSQDRGFEAFF
NA	NA	TRBV5-1	TRBJ1-5	TGCGCCAGCAGCTTGGAAGGAGGCTCAAATCAGCCCCAGCATTTT	CASSLEGGSNQPQHF
TRBD2	NA	TRBV9	TRBJ2-7	TGTGCCAGCAGCGGCGGGACTAGCGGCTACGAGCAGTACTTC	CASSGGTSGYEQYF
NA	NA	TRBV7-7	TRBJ2-3	TGTGCCAGCAGCTTAGGCGGGATCGCCACAGATACGCAGTATTTT	CASSLGGIATDTQYF
NA	few	TRBV30	TRBJ2-7	TGTGCCTGGAGCGGCTCCTTTCAGGACGAGCAGTACTTC	CAWSGSFQDEQYF
TRBD1	NA	TRBV24-1	TRBJ1-5	TGTGCCACCAGTGATGGACAGGTGGATCAGCCCCAGCATTTT	CATSDGQVDQPQHF
NA	NA	TRBV9	TRBJ2-1	TGTGCCAGCAGCGTAGGTGCGATCTCCTACAATGAGCAGTTCTTC	CASSVGAISYNEQFF
TRBD1	NA	TRBV18	TRBJ2-5	TGTGCCAGCTCTGAACCCGGCAGGGGGCTCGAGACCCAGTACTTC	CASSEPGRGLETQYF
TRBD1	once	TRBV28	TRBJ2-1	TGTGCCAGTATCGGACCTGGACAGGGGGCTTTCGAGCAGTTCTTC	CASIGPGQGAFEQFF